The rows below give T cell receptor beta chains drawn from one sample of a study of cytomegalovirus exposure and HLA in healthy donors. TCRdb's copy holds only in-frame clones and misses some; the assay was immunoSEQ multiplex PCR. The sample has some 190,000 clones, around 80% seen once. The sequenced sample was PBMCs. The origin of the receptors is a woman between 35 and 50 years old in good health and CMV-seronegative. The conserved cysteine and the conserved F or W are not part of the CDR3 here. Fields, in order: J gene, V gene, CDR3 protein.

TRBJ2-5,TRBV20-1,SLQEGRTQY
TRBJ2-4,TRBV11-3,ASSPRVENIQY
TRBJ2-5,TRBV2,ASRGRLAGGETQY
TRBJ1-1,TRBV7-2,ATSEGLGTEAF
TRBJ1-1,TRBV15,ATSSLGREGTEAF
TRBJ2-7,TRBV29-1,SVENDRASDEQY
TRBJ2-1,TRBV14,ASSPPSGRVNEQF
TRBJ2-5,TRBV27,ASMIRQGAQETQY
TRBJ1-5,TRBV27,ASSLSAGLFNQPQH
TRBJ2-1,TRBV9,ASSVSPRDNEQF
TRBJ2-3,TRBV5-4,ASSLDGTSGSTDTQY
TRBJ2-2,TRBV7-9,ASSLPGVTGELF
TRBJ2-5,TRBV5-1,ASSLHSSTGEETQY
TRBJ2-7,TRBV10-3,AISGTQGSSYEQY
TRBJ1-5,TRBV5-1,ASSPGGQGNSNQPQH
TRBJ1-1,TRBV29-1,SVGVGGSLTEAF
TRBJ2-2,TRBV7-9,ASSLGRRVSIGELF
TRBJ2-4,TRBV7-9,SSSPQAGGQDIQY
TRBJ1-3,TRBV29-1,SVATRNTIY
TRBJ2-6,TRBV15,ATSRDRLLGAGANVLT
TRBJ1-3,TRBV11-2,ASSFQGATGNTIY
TRBJ2-2,TRBV7-2,ASSLAQMDRTSPGELF
TRBJ2-7,TRBV19,ASSEGAVSGSEQY
TRBJ1-5,TRBV9,ASSVECQGSNQPQH
TRBJ2-1,TRBV5-8,ASSFLQGYEQF
TRBJ2-1,TRBV9,ASSAYSGLASDEQF
TRBJ1-2,TRBV25-1,ASSEMVGVGYT
TRBJ1-4,TRBV19,ASRPKGAGEKLF
TRBJ1-3,TRBV11-2,ASSSHPGQLSGNTIY
TRBJ2-1,TRBV14,ASSPPVGLAEGGSYNEQF
TRBJ1-1,TRBV7-3,ASSPQTGNTEAF
TRBJ1-2,TRBV4-2,ASSQVQDRANYGYT
TRBJ1-5,TRBV18,ASSPDRGQGNQPQH
TRBJ1-2,TRBV11-3,ASSLAGQGMSGYT
TRBJ2-2,TRBV2,ASSWDRRAGELF
TRBJ2-1,TRBV28,ASSFASGQF
TRBJ2-7,TRBV2,ASSGGWQREY
TRBJ2-1,TRBV5-6,ASSFVIGLAGSNEQF
TRBJ1-2,TRBV7-2,ASSLGRGYGYT
TRBJ1-2,TRBV29-1,SVGQVANYGYT
TRBJ2-7,TRBV30,AWDEGGMTSYEQY
TRBJ1-1,TRBV4-3,ASSYRQGTKNTEAF
TRBJ2-5,TRBV6-5,ASSPGVPETQY
TRBJ1-1,TRBV27,ASSFQGQNPNTEAF
TRBJ2-1,TRBV5-6,ASSLAIGEGGVNEQF
TRBJ1-4,TRBV7-6,ASSSRGGQTNEKLF